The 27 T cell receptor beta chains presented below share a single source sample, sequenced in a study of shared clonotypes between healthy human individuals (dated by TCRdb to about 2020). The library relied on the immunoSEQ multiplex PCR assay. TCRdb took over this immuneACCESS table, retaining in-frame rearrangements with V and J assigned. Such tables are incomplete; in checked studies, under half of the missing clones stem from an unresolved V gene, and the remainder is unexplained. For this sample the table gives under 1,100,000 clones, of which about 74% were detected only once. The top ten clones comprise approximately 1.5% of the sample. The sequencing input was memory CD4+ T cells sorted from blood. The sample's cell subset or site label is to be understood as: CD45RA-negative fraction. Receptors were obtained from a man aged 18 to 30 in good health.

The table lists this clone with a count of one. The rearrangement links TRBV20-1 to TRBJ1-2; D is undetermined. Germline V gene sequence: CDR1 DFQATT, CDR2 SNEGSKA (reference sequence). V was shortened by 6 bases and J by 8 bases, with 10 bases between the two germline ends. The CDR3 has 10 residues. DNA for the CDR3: TGCAGTGCCACGACGGAAGGCTACACCTTC. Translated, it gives CSATTEGYTF.

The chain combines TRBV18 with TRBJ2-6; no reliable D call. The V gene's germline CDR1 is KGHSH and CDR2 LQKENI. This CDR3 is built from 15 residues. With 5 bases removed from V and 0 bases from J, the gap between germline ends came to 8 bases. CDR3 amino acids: CASSVTISGANVLTF. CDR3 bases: TGTGCCAGCTCAGTTACCATCTCTGGGGCCAACGTCCTGACTTTC.

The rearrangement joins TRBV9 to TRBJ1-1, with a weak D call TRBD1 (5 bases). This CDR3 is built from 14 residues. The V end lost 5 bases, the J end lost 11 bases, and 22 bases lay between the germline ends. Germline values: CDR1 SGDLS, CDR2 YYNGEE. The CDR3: CASSPRTSGGKAFF. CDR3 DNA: TGTGCCAGCAGTCCCAGGACTTCGGGGGGGAAGGCTTTCTTT.

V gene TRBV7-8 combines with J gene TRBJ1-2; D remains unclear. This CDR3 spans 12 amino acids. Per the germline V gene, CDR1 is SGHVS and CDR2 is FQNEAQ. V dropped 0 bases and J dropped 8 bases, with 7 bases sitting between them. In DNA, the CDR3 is TGTGCCAGCAGCTTAGCCGGGTTCGGCTACACCTTC. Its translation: CASSLAGFGYTF.

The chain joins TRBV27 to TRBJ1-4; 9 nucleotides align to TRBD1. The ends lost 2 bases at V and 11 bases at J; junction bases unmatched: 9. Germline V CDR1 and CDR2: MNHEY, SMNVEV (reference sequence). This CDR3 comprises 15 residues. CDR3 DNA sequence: TGTGCCAGCAGTTTACCACGGACAGGGGAGGGGAAACTGTTTTTT. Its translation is CASSLPRTGEGKLFF. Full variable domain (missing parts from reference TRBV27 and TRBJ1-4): EAQVTQNPRYLITVTGKKLTVTCSQNMNHEYMSWYRQDPGLGLRQIYYSMNVEVTDKGDVPEGYKVSRKEKRNFPLILESPSPNQTSLYFCASSLPRTGEGKLFFGSGTQLSVL.

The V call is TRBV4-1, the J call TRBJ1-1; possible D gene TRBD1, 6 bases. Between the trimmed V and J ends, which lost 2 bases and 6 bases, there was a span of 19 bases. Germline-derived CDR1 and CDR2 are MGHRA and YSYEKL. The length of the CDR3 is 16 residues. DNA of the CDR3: TGCGCCAGCAGCCAACCTGGACAGACTTCACGCCCTGAAGCTTTCTTT. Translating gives CASSQPGQTSRPEAFF.

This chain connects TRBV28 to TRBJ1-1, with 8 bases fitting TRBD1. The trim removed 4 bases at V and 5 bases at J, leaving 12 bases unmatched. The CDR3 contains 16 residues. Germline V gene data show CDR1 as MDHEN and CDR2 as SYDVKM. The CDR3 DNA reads TGTGCCAGCAGTTCCGGACAGGGAGGGGTTTGGACTGAAGCTTTCTTT. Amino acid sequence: CASSSGQGGVWTEAFF.

CDR3 loop: CASSLDSLETQYF. The CDR3 DNA reads TGTGCCAGCAGCTTAGACAGCTTAGAGACCCAGTACTTC. The chain has TRBV11-3 and TRBJ2-5; D remains unclear. Germline CDR1 is SGHNT and CDR2 is YENEEA. The CDR3 length is 13 residues. The V end was cut by 0 bases, the J end by 4 bases, with 6 bases between.

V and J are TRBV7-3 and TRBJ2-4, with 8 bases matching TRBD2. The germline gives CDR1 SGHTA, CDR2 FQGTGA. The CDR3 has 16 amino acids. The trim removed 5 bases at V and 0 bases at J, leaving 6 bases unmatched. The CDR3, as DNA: TGTGCCAGCAGCACAGCGGGGGTCCTAGCCAAAAACATTCAGTACTTC. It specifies CASSTAGVLAKNIQYF.

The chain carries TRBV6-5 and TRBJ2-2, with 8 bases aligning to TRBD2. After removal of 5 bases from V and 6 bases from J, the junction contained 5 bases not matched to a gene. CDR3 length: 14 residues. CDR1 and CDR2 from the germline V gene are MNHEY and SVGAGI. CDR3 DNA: TGTGCCAGCAGTCCCGCGGGGGGCCCCGGGGAGCTGTTTTTT. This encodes CASSPAGGPGELFF.

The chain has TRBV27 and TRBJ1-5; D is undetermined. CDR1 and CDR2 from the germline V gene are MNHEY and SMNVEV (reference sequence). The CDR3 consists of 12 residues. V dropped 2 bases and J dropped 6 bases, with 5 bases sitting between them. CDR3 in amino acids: CASSLRGQPQHF. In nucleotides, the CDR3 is TGTGCCAGCAGTTTACGAGGTCAGCCCCAGCATTTT.

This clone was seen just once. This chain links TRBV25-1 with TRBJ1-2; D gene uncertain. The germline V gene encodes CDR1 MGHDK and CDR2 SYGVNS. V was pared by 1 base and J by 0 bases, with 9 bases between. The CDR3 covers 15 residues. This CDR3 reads CASSESGRTNYGYTF. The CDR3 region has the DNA TGTGCCAGCAGTGAATCCGGCAGAACTAACTATGGCTACACCTTC.

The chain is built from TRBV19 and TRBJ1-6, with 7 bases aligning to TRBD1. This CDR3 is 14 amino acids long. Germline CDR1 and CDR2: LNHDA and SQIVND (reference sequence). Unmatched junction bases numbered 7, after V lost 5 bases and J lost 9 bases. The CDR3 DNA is TGTGCCAGTAGTGGCCAGACAGGGACTTCACCCCTCCACTTT. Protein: CASSGQTGTSPLHF.

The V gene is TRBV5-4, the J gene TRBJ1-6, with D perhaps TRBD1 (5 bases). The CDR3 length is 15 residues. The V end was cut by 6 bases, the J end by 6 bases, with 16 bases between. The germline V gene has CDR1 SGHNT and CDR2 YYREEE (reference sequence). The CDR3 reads CASTTVGGLNSPLHF. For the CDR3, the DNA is TGTGCCAGCACCACCGTGGGGGGACTTAATTCACCCCTCCACTTT.

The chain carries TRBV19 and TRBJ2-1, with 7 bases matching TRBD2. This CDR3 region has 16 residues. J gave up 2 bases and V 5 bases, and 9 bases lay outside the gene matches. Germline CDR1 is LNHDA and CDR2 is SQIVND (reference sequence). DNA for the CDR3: TGTGCCAGTAGTTCCATACTAGCGTCCACCTACAATGAGCAGTTCTTC. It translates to CASSSILASTYNEQFF.

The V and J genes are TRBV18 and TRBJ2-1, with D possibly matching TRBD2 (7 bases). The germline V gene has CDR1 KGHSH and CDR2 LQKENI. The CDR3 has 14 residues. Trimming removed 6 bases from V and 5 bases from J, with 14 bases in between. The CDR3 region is CASSPPGGNNEQFF. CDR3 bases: TGTGCCAGCTCCCCCCCGGGGGGCAACAATGAGCAGTTCTTC.

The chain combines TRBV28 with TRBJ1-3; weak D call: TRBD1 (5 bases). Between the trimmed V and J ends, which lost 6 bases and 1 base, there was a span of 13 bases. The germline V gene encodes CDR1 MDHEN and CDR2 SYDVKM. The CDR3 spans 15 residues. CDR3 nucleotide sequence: TGTGCCAGCAGGGGCGGGACCGTTTCTGGAAACACCATATATTTT. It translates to CASRGGTVSGNTIYF.

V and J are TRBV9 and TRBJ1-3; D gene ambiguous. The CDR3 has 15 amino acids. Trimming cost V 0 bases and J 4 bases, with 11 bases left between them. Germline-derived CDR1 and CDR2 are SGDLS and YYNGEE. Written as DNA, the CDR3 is TGTGCCAGCAGCGTAGGGGTTAATTGGGGAAACACCATATATTTT. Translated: CASSVGVNWGNTIYF.

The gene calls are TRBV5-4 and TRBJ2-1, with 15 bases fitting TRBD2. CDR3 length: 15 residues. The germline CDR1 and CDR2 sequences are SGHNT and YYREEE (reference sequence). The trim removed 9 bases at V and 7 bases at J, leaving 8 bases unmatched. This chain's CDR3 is CATHPGTSGRNEQFF. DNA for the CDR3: TGTGCCACTCACCCGGGGACTAGCGGGAGGAATGAGCAGTTCTTC.

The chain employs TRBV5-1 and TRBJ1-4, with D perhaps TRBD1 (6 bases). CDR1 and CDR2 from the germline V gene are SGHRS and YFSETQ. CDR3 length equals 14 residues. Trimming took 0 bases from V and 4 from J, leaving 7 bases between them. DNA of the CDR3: TGCGCCAGCAGCTTGGAACAGGGTAATGAAAAACTGTTTTTT. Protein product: CASSLEQGNEKLFF.

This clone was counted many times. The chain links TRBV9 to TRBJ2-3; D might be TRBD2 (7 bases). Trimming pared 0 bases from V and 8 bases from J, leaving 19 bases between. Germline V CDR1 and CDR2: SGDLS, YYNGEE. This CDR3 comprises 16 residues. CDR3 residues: CASSVEGSRGGVTQYF. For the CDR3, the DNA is TGTGCCAGCAGCGTAGAAGGATCTCGCGGGGGCGTTACGCAGTATTTT.

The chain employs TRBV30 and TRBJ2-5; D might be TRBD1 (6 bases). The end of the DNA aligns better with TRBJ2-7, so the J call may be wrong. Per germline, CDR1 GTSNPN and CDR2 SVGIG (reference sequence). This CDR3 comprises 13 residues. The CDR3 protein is CAWRNTGTYEQYF. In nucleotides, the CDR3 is TGTGCCTGGAGGAACACAGGGACCTACGAGCAGTACTTC.

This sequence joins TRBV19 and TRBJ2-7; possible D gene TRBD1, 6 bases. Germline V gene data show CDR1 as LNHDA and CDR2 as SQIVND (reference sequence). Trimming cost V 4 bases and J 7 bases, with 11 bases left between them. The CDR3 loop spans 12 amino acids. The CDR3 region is CASSTDSREQYF. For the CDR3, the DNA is TGTGCCAGTAGTACGGACAGTCGGGAGCAGTACTTC.

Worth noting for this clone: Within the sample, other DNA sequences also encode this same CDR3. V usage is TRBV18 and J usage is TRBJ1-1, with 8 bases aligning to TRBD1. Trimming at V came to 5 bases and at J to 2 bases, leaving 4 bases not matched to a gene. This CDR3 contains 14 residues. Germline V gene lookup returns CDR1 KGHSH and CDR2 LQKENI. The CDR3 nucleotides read TGTGCCAGCTCATCACAGGGGGGTAACACTGAAGCTTTCTTT. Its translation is CASSSQGGNTEAFF.

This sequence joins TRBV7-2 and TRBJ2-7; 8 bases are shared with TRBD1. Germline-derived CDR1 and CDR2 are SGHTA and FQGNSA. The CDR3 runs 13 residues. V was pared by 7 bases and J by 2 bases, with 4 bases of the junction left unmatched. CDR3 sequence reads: CASKGQAAYEQYF. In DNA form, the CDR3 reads TGTGCCAGCAAGGGACAGGCGGCCTACGAGCAGTACTTC.

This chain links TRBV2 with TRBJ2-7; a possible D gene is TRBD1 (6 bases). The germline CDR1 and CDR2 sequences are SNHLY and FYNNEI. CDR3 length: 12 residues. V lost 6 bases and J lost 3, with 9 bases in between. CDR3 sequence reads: CASRPQGYEQYF. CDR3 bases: TGTGCCAGCAGGCCACAGGGCTACGAGCAGTACTTC.

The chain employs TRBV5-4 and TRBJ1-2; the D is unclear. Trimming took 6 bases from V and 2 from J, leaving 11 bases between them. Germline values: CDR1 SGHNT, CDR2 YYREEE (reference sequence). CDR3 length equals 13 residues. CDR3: CASISSANYGYTF. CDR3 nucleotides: TGTGCCAGCATCAGCTCAGCGAACTATGGCTACACCTTC.